The 20 T cell receptor beta chains below all came from one sample that was sequenced in a study of T cell repertoires in cytomegalovirus infection. TCRdb reprocessed the reads with MiXCR, giving one entry per CDR3 protein. Found here are about 740,000 distinct CDR3 sequences, 35% to 40% of them singletons; the top ten hold more than 2.5%. Sequenced material: PBMCs. The receptors here all came from a human donor in good health (CMV status not recorded). Some clones in this sample may be carry-over from other donors' samples.

J is TRBJ1-2 and V is TRBV6-6; 10 bases match TRBD1. The CDR3 length is 16 residues. V dropped 4 bases and J dropped 8; count of bases not matched to a gene: 13. CDR1 is MNHNY and CDR2 is SVGAGI in the germline V gene (reference sequence). CDR3 nucleotides: TGTGCCAGCAGTTCTCCGGGACAGGGGAGGGATGAGGGCTACACCTTC. Translated: CASSSPGQGRDEGYTF.

This clonotype was detected once. The chain is built from TRBV6-1 and TRBJ2-7, with D perhaps matching TRBD2 (5 bases). CDR3 length: 14 residues. From germline, CDR1 is MNHNS and CDR2 SASEGT. Trimming cost V 3 bases and J 3 bases, with 12 bases left between them. The CDR3 DNA reads as TGTGCCAGCAGTGACGGACTGGGTATCTACGAGCAGTACTTC. Translation gives CASSDGLGIYEQYF.

A few counts support this clonotype. The rearrangement links TRBV28 to TRBJ1-5; 7 bases match TRBD1. The CDR3 loop spans 13 amino acids. In germline, CDR1 is MDHEN, CDR2 SYDVKM. Germline trimming cut 7 bases from V and 6 bases from J; bases unmatched to any gene: 6. CDR3 region: CASNEQGTQPQHF. The CDR3 DNA follows: TGTGCCAGCAACGAACAGGGGACTCAGCCCCAGCATTTT.

The J gene is TRBJ2-5, the V gene TRBV19; unclear D gene. In germline, CDR1 is LNHDA, CDR2 SQIVND (reference sequence). Trimming cost V 7 bases and J 1 base, with 22 bases left between them. This CDR3 has 17 amino acids. CDR3 sequence reads: CASTLVGDPVSQETQYF. The CDR3 region has the DNA TGTGCCAGTACCCTGGTAGGCGACCCAGTCTCCCAAGAGACCCAGTACTTC. Full variable domain (remainder filled in from reference TRBV19 and TRBJ2-5): DGGITQSPKYLFRKEGQNVTLSCEQNLNHDAMYWYRQDPGQGLRLIYYSQIVNDFQKGDIAEGYSVSREKKESFPLTVTSAQKNPTAFYLCASTLVGDPVSQETQYFGPGTRLLVL.

A few counts support this clonotype. The V call is TRBV7-6, the J call TRBJ2-7; 9 positions agree with TRBD2. The CDR3 consists of 16 residues. The V gene's germline CDR1 is SGHVS and CDR2 FNYEAQ. Unmatched junction bases numbered 4, after V lost 1 base and J lost 0 bases. CDR3 nucleotide sequence: TGTGCCAGCAGCTTAGAGGCGGGAGGGATCTCCTACGAGCAGTACTTC. Protein: CASSLEAGGISYEQYF.

The chain couples TRBV25-1 to TRBJ2-2; possibly TRBD1 or TRBD2 for D (7 bases each). Germline V gene sequence: CDR1 MGHDK, CDR2 SYGVNS. The CDR3 consists of 15 residues. Trimming took 8 bases from V and 5 from J, leaving 18 bases between them. The CDR3 bases are TGTGCCAGCCGGACGACAGGGAGGGAGACCGGGGAGCTGTTTTTT. It codes for CASRTTGRETGELFF.

The genes are TRBV7-6 and TRBJ1-2, with 9 bases aligning to TRBD1. From germline, CDR1 is SGHVS and CDR2 FNYEAQ. The V and J ends lost 5 bases and 0 bases, in that order; junction bases with no gene match: 7. CDR3 length equals 16 residues. The CDR3 nucleotides read TGTGCCAGCAGCCCCCCCCGGACAGGGGCTAACTATGGCTACACCTTC. As protein: CASSPPRTGANYGYTF.

This clonotype was picked up a small number of times. This chain connects TRBV7-8 to TRBJ1-1; D gene unclear. This CDR3 comprises 16 residues. Per the germline V gene, CDR1 is SGHVS and CDR2 is FQNEAQ. V lost 1 base to trimming and J lost 0 bases, with 12 bases between them. The CDR3 sequence is CASSLEMGLLNTEAFF. CDR3 coding DNA: TGTGCCAGCAGCTTAGAAATGGGCCTCCTGAACACTGAAGCTTTCTTT. Looking up the rest from reference TRBV7-8 and TRBJ1-1 gives the full variable domain: GAGVSQSPRYKVAKRGQDVALRCDPISGHVSLFWYQQALGQGPEFLTYFQNEAQLDKSGLPSDRFFAERPEGSVSTLKIQRTQQEDSAVYLCASSLEMGLLNTEAFFGQGTRLTVV.

The V and J genes are TRBV2 and TRBJ1-3, with D uncertain. Germline V gene sequence: CDR1 SNHLY, CDR2 FYNNEI. The V gene lost 2 bases and the J gene lost 0 bases, with 8 bases spanning the gap. This CDR3 has 15 amino acids. The CDR3 sequence: CASSESLYSGNTIYF. The DNA of the CDR3 is TGTGCCAGCAGTGAAAGCCTGTACTCTGGAAACACCATATATTTT.

In its sample, this clonotype was seen a few times. This chain links TRBV7-6 with TRBJ1-5; maybe TRBD1 (5 bases). Germline V gene lookup returns CDR1 SGHVS and CDR2 FNYEAQ. V was clipped by 2 bases and J by 10 bases, with 15 bases between them. This CDR3 comprises 14 residues. In DNA, the CDR3 is TGTGCCAGCAGCTTATCCCAGGGTGTGCAACCCCAGCATTTT. Translating it yields CASSLSQGVQPQHF.

This clonotype has just a few counts. The chain is built from TRBV11-2 and TRBJ2-1; D remains unclear. The CDR3 contains 13 residues. Trimming removed 1 base at V and 6 bases at J, with 7 bases between. The germline CDR1 and CDR2 sequences are SGHAT and FQNNGV. This chain's CDR3 is CASSLVGLNEQFF. The CDR3 DNA follows: TGTGCCAGCAGCTTAGTGGGCCTCAATGAGCAGTTCTTC.

This clonotype has a handful of counts. The chain has TRBV28 and TRBJ1-1, with D unresolved. CDR1 and CDR2 (germline): MDHEN, SYDVKM. V dropped 2 bases and J dropped 5 bases, with 12 bases sitting between them. This CDR3 comprises 14 residues. For the CDR3, the DNA is TGTGCCAGCAGTTTAACCTCTAGCGATACTGAAGCTTTCTTT. It translates to CASSLTSSDTEAFF.

This clonotype was detected only a few times. V gene TRBV4-1 combines with J gene TRBJ1-3; tentatively, D is TRBD1 (5 bases). Between the trimmed V and J ends, which lost 3 bases and 0 bases, there was a span of 12 bases. CDR1 and CDR2 from the germline V gene are MGHRA and YSYEKL. The CDR3 has 16 amino acids. This chain's CDR3 is CASSHPGRISGNTIYF. CDR3 DNA sequence: TGCGCCAGCAGCCACCCGGGACGGATCTCTGGAAACACCATATATTTT.

This chain joins TRBV28 and TRBJ1-5, with 7 bases aligning to TRBD1. The CDR3 has 17 amino acids. Germline V CDR1 and CDR2: MDHEN, SYDVKM. Unmatched junction bases numbered 11, after V lost 1 base and J lost 5 bases. CDR3 region: CASSLSRGRYSDQPQHF. The CDR3 DNA reads as TGTGCCAGCAGTTTATCCAGGGGGAGATATTCTGATCAGCCCCAGCATTTT.

Concerning this clonotype: The CDR3 ends on some other residue instead of the conserved phenylalanine or tryptophan, so this is likely a read error. The chain has TRBV7-6 and TRBJ2-7; possibly TRBD1 for D (5 bases). This CDR3 contains 16 residues. Per germline, CDR1 SGHVS and CDR2 FNYEAQ. V was cut by 5 bases and J by 8 bases, with 25 bases left in between. CDR3 sequence reads: CASSTTLGRQPLKQYL. The CDR3 region has the DNA TGTGCCAGCAGCACCACCCTCGGCCGACAGCCTTTGAAGCAGTACTTA.

This clonotype was picked up a small number of times. V usage is TRBV6-6 and J usage is TRBJ1-4, with D tentatively TRBD1 (5 bases). Trimming left V 4 bases short and J 11 bases short, with 20 bases between. This CDR3 region has 15 residues. In germline, CDR1 is MNHNY, CDR2 SVGAGI (reference sequence). CDR3 coding DNA: TGTGCCAGCAGTTCCGAGGTGGCAGGGATAGGGAAACTGTTTTTT. This gives the protein CASSSEVAGIGKLFF.

Regarding this clonotype: A read error may explain this, as a much larger clone is one base away. The chain links TRBV7-2 to TRBJ1-1; D is perhaps TRBD1 (6 bases). This CDR3 comprises 16 residues. CDR1 is SGHTA and CDR2 is FQGNSA in the germline V gene. The CDR3 DNA reads TGTGCCAGCAGCTCCCCGACAGGTCCTCAGAACACTGAAGCTTTATTT. It is translated as CASSSPTGPQNTEALF.

This clonotype was detected many times. This chain links TRBV7-2 with TRBJ2-3, with 9 bases fitting TRBD2. This CDR3 has 18 amino acids. Germline CDR1 SGHTA, CDR2 FQGNSA. J gave up 5 bases and V 5 bases, and 17 bases lay outside the gene matches. CDR3 residues: CASSPRLRGAGGRDTQYF. The CDR3 DNA is TGTGCCAGCAGCCCGCGCCTCAGGGGAGCGGGAGGACGAGATACGCAGTATTTT.

This clonotype has a count of ten or more. The genes are TRBV19 and TRBJ1-1; D is perhaps TRBD1 (5 bases). The CDR3 totals 14 residues. Germline V gives CDR1 LNHDA, CDR2 SQIVND (reference sequence). The germline V and J ends were trimmed by 5 bases and 2 bases, with 12 bases remaining between them. The CDR3 here is CASSVPRGNTEAFF. The CDR3 DNA reads TGTGCCAGTAGTGTCCCGAGGGGTAACACTGAAGCTTTCTTT.

The chain combines TRBV7-2 with TRBJ2-3; possibly TRBD2 for D (6 bases). The germline V gene encodes CDR1 SGHTA and CDR2 FQGNSA. Deletions cut 7 bases from V and 2 bases from J, with 13 bases between. The CDR3 totals 14 residues. CDR3 bases: TGTGCCAGCATCCCGGGACTGCACACAGATACGCAGTATTTT. It is translated as CASIPGLHTDTQYF.